This T cell receptor beta chain was profiled in a study of blood T cell repertoires in COVID-19. V lost 5 bases, J lost 8 bases, and 16 bases lay in between. Germline V gives CDR1 PRHDT, CDR2 FYEKMQ (reference sequence). The CDR3 loop spans 14 amino acids. Source study methods: It was from reference gene primer amplification that nucleated cell counts were estimated. TCRdb's table, derived via immunoSEQ multiplex PCR, lists solely in-frame clones and lacks some. That table furnishes V, J and clone size, whereas the DNA furnished D and trimming. The sample records 7,500 to 10,000 clones, just over 85% being singletons.

The chain is built from TRBV13 and TRBJ1-3; D call uncertain. The specimen was peripheral blood. The receptor was isolated from a woman in her 50s with active or convalescent COVID-19. Here the CDR3 DNA reads TGTGCCAGCAGCCTAGAGGGCAGCGGGGACACCATATATTTT. It yields the protein CASSLEGSGDTIYF.